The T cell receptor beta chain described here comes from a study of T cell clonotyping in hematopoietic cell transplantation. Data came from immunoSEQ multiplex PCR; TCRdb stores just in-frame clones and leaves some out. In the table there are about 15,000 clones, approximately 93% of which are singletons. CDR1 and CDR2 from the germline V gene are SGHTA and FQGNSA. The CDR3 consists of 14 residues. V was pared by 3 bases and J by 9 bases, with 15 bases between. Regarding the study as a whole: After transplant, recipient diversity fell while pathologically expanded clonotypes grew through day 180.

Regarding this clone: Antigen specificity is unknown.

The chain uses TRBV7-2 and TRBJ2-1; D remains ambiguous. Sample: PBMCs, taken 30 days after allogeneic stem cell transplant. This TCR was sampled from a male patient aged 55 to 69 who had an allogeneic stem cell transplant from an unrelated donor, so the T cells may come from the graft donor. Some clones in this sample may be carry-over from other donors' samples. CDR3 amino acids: CASSFGLMVTEQFF. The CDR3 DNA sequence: TGTGCCAGCAGCTTCGGTCTAATGGTCACTGAGCAGTTCTTC.